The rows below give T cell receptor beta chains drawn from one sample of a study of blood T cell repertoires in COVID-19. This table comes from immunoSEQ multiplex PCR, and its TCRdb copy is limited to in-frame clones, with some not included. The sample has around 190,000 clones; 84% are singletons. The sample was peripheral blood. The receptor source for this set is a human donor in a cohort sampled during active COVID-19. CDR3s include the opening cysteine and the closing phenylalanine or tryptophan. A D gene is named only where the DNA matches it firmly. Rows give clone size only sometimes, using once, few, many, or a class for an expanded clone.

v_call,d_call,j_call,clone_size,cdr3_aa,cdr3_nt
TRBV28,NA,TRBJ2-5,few,CASSLEVRTQYF,TGTGCCAGCAGTTTAGAGGTCCGGACCCAGTACTTC
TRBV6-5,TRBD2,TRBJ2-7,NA,CASSPLAGDSYEQYF,TGTGCCAGCAGCCCACTAGCGGGTGACTCCTACGAGCAGTACTTC
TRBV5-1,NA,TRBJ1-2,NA,CASSQTGLLRYGYTF,TGCGCCAGCAGCCAGACAGGCCTCCTCCGGTATGGCTACACCTTC
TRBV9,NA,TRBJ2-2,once,CASSVTSNTGELFF,TGTGCCAGCAGCGTAACTTCGAACACCGGGGAGCTGTTTTTT
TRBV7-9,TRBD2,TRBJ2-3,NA,CASPPPGLAGGDTQYF,TGTGCCAGCCCCCCGCCGGGACTAGCGGGAGGAGATACGCAGTATTTT
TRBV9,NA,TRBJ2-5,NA,CASSVGPGGGQETQYF,TGTGCCAGCAGCGTAGGGCCCGGCGGCGGTCAAGAGACCCAGTACTTC
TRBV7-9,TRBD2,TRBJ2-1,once,CASSLVLAGPLNEQFF,TGTGCCAGCAGCTTAGTACTAGCGGGACCCTTAAATGAGCAGTTCTTC
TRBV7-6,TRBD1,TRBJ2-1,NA,CASSPQGAGAYNEQFF,TGTGCCAGCAGCCCACAGGGGGCGGGCGCCTACAATGAGCAGTTCTTC
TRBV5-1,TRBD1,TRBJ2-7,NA,CASSFQGADEQYF,TGCGCCAGCAGCTTCCAGGGGGCCGACGAGCAGTACTTC
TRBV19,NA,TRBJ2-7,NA,CASSRLGTNRGYEQYF,TGTGCCAGTAGTAGACTCGGGACAAACAGAGGCTACGAGCAGTACTTC
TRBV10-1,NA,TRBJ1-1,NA,CASSVLNTGLEAFF,TGCGCCAGCAGTGTCCTTAATACGGGGTTGGAAGCTTTCTTT
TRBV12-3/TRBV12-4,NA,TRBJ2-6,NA,CASRDSGANVLTF,TGTGCCTCGAGGGACTCTGGGGCCAACGTCCTGACTTTC
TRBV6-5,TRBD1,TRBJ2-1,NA,CASSRDRYNEQFF,TGTGCCAGCAGTCGGGACAGGTACAATGAGCAGTTCTTC
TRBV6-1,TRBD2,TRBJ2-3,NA,CASSDPSAGATDTQYF,TGTGCCAGCAGTGATCCCTCAGCGGGAGCCACAGATACGCAGTATTTT
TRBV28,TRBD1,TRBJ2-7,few,CASGGPGQGTYEQYF,TGTGCCAGCGGGGGACCGGGACAGGGGACCTACGAGCAGTACTTC
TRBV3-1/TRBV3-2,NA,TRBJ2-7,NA,CASSRLRGGEQYF,TGTGCCAGCAGCCGTCTAAGGGGAGGCGAGCAGTACTTC
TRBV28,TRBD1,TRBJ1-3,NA,CASRLTGSGNTIYF,TGTGCCAGCAGGTTGACAGGGTCTGGAAACACCATATATTTT
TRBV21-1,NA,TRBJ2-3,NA,CASSKGGTGLRTDTQYF,TGTGCCAGCAGCAAAGGGGGGACAGGGCTACGCACAGATACGCAGTATTTT
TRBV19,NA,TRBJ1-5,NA,CASSIDLEGQHF,TGTGCCAGTAGTATAGATCTTGAGGGCCAGCATTTT
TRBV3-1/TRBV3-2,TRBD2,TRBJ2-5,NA,CASSPRILAGGGETQYF,TGTGCCAGCAGTCCCCGGATCCTAGCGGGAGGAGGAGAGACCCAGTACTTC
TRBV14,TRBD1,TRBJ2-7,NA,CASSQERRGQVVDEQYF,TGTGCCAGCAGCCAAGAGCGCAGGGGGCAAGTAGTCGACGAGCAGTACTTC
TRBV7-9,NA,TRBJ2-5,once,CASTFAGGAGRETQYF,TGTGCCAGCACCTTCGCTGGGGGAGCGGGTCGGGAGACCCAGTACTTC
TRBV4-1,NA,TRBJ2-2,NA,CASSHHPPILGNGELFF,TGCGCCAGCAGCCACCACCCCCCAATTCTTGGCAACGGGGAGCTGTTTTTT
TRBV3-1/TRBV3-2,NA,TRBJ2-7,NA,CASSFRSYEQYF,TGTGCCAGCAGCTTCAGATCCTACGAGCAGTACTTC
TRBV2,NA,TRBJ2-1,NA,CASGDNEQFF,TGTGCCAGCGGAGACAATGAGCAGTTCTTC
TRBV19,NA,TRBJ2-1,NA,CASSMSSDNEQFF,TGTGCCAGTAGTATGTCGTCCGACAATGAGCAGTTCTTC
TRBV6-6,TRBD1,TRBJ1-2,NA,CASSRGQGRGSVYGYTF,TGTGCCAGCAGTCGTGGACAGGGGAGAGGGTCGGTCTATGGCTACACCTTC
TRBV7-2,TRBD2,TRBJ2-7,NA,CASSLPTSGRGGFEQYF,TGTGCCAGCAGCCTCCCGACTAGCGGGAGGGGGGGCTTCGAGCAGTACTTC
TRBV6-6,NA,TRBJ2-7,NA,CASSLARSSYEQYF,TGTGCCAGCAGCCTAGCGCGAAGCTCCTACGAGCAGTACTTC
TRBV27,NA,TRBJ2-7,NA,CAIPGQGPYEQYF,TGTGCCATCCCCGGCCAGGGTCCCTACGAGCAGTACTTC
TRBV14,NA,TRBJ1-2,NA,CASSQGQVYVYGYTF,TGTGCCAGCAGCCAAGGTCAGGTTTACGTCTATGGCTACACCTTC
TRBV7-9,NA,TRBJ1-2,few,CASSLAARAASGYTF,TGTGCCAGCAGCTTAGCGGCCAGGGCGGCATCGGGCTACACCTTC
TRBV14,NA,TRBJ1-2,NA,CASSQLGRGGYTF,TGTGCCAGCAGCCAACTAGGGAGGGGTGGCTACACCTTC
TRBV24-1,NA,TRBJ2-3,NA,CATSGSSHLPDTQYF,TGTGCCACCAGTGGGTCTAGCCACCTCCCAGATACGCAGTATTTT
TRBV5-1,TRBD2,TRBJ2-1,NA,CASSFIAGGPNEQFF,TGCGCCAGCAGCTTCATAGCGGGAGGGCCCAATGAGCAGTTCTTC
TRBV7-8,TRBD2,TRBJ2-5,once,CASSLWLAGEAETQYF,TGTGCCAGCAGCTTATGGCTAGCGGGAGAGGCGGAGACCCAGTACTTC
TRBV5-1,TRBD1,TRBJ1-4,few,CASSSQGGIGEKLFF,TGCGCCAGCAGCTCACAGGGGGGAATCGGTGAAAAACTGTTTTTT
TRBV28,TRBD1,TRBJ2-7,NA,CASSPSTGSYEQYF,TGTGCCAGCAGTCCTTCGACAGGGTCCTACGAGCAGTACTTC
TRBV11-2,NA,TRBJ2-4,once,CASSPTRVVAKNIQYF,TGTGCCAGCAGTCCTACCCGAGTTGTAGCCAAAAACATTCAGTACTTC
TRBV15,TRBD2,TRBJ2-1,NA,CATSRASSGSYNEQFF,TGTGCCACCAGCAGAGCCTCTAGCGGGAGCTACAATGAGCAGTTCTTC
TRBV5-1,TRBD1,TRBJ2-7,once,CASSLLTGIDEQYF,TGCGCCAGCAGCTTGTTGACAGGGATTGACGAGCAGTACTTC